The 25 T cell receptor beta chains below were found in one sample sequenced in a study of regulatory T cells in long-lasting Graves disease. Time point specified: newly diagnosed GD, antithyroid drugs for less than 3 months. RNA isolated from PBMCs was used to make the TCR library. Both iRepertoire HTBI primers and Arm-PCR of CDR3 regions were used to build the TCR beta libraries. TCRdb recomputed calls from the multiplex PCR reads with MiXCR, one row per CDR3 protein. The sample holds a few hundred thousand distinct CDR3 sequences; 20% are singletons and the top ten take approximately 15%. Sequencing was performed on peripheral blood mononuclear cells (PBMCs), taken at new diagnosis, from a patient treated with antithyroid drugs. These receptors were obtained from a female donor with Graves disease.

Many counts were recorded for this clonotype. A much larger clone differs from this one at a single base, so this may be a read error. In DNA form, the CDR3 reads TGTGCCAGCAACCCAGCCGGGACTAGCGGCTACGAGCAGTACTTC. It yields the protein CASNPAGTSGYEQYF. The chain is built from TRBV7-2 and TRBJ2-7; 11 nucleotides agree with TRBD2. Germline values: CDR1 SGHTA, CDR2 FQGNSA. Trimming cost V 7 bases and J 3 bases; bases outside gene matches: 8. This CDR3 is built from 15 residues.

This clonotype was seen only a few times. The J gene is TRBJ2-1, the V gene TRBV24-1; 10 bases agree with TRBD2. The CDR3 totals 16 residues. CDR1 and CDR2 from the germline V gene are KGHDR and SFDVKD. V shed 4 bases and J 9 bases; nucleotides not matched to a gene: 11. The DNA of the CDR3 is TGTGCCACCAGTGAGGCCCTAGCGGGAGAGGGAGCTGAGCAGTTCTTC. Its translation: CATSEALAGEGAEQFF.

The chain recombines TRBV18 with TRBJ1-3, with D hard to call. The CDR3 contains 15 residues. Germline lookup yields CDR1 KGHSH and CDR2 LQKENI. The germline V and J ends were trimmed by 3 bases and 3 bases, with 12 bases remaining between them. Here the CDR3 reads CASSPGYSNGNTIYF. As DNA, the CDR3 is TGTGCCAGCTCACCCGGATACTCAAATGGAAACACCATATATTTT.

The table lists this clonotype with a few counts. One end of the junction is discordant with germline, which a read error may explain. This chain connects TRBV7-3 to TRBJ2-1; 12 bases are shared with TRBD2. Germline CDR1 is SGHTA and CDR2 is FQGTGA. The CDR3 length is 15 residues. For the CDR3, the DNA is TGTGTCAGCAGCTTAAACGGGCTAGCGGGAGGGCTACAGTTCTTC. Translation gives CVSSLNGLAGGLQFF.

The CDR3 coding sequence is TGTGCCAGCACCCGTGATACAAAGAATGAGCAGTTCTTC. The encoded protein is CASTRDTKNEQFF. The V gene is TRBV7-9, the J gene TRBJ2-1; D ambiguous. The CDR3 length is 13 residues. Trimming removed 7 bases at V and 7 bases at J, with 14 bases between. The V gene's germline CDR1 is SEHNR and CDR2 FQNEAQ (reference sequence).

This clonotype was seen at least ten times. This rearrangement joins TRBV6-2 or TRBV6-3 to TRBJ2-5; 12 positions agree with TRBD2. CDR1 and CDR2 (germline): MNHEY, SVGEGT. The CDR3 loop spans 15 amino acids. Trimming removed 5 bases from V and 1 base from J; junction bases left unmatched: 2. CDR3 residues: CASSGLAGPQETQYF. The CDR3, as DNA: TGTGCCAGCAGTGGACTAGCGGGACCCCAAGAGACCCAGTACTTC.

In this sample, this clonotype turned up many times. The rearrangement joins TRBV6-2 or TRBV6-3 to TRBJ1-5, with D unresolved. V lost 2 bases and J lost 9, with 11 bases in between. From germline, CDR1 is MNHEY and CDR2 SVGEGT. The CDR3 is 13 amino acids. CDR3 nucleotides: TGTGCCAGCAGTTACCCCTCCGCGGGGCCCCAGCATTTT. It encodes CASSYPSAGPQHF.

This clonotype showed up just a few times. A far larger clone is one base from this, pointing to a likely read error. The chain uses TRBV7-9 and TRBJ1-2; the D is unclear. The CDR3 runs to 12 residues. The germline gives CDR1 SEHNR, CDR2 FQNEAQ (reference sequence). Between the trimmed V and J ends, which lost 0 bases and 8 bases, there was a span of 7 bases. The CDR3 coding sequence is TGTGCCAGCAGCTTAGCGGGTCGGGGCTACACCTTC. As protein: CASSLAGRGYTF.

At least ten counts were recorded for this clonotype. This chain joins TRBV7-6 and TRBJ2-3; D unresolved. The CDR3 runs to 14 residues. CDR1 is SGHVS, CDR2 FNYEAQ, per germline. Trimming took 5 bases from V and 0 from J, leaving 9 bases between them. CDR3 sequence (DNA): TGTGCCAGCAGCCTGACATTTAGCACAGATACGCAGTATTTT. Translating gives CASSLTFSTDTQYF.

There are many counts of this clonotype. The chain uses TRBV20-1 and TRBJ2-1; 9 nucleotides agree with TRBD2. The ends lost 5 bases at V and 0 bases at J; junction bases unmatched: 5. The CDR3 length is 15 residues. Per germline, CDR1 DFQATT and CDR2 SNEGSKA (reference sequence). CDR3 in amino acids: CSASGTSFSYNEQFF. The CDR3, as DNA: TGCAGTGCTTCCGGGACTAGCTTCTCCTACAATGAGCAGTTCTTC.

As regards this clonotype: The junction does not match germline at one end; this may be a read error. The V call is TRBV4-2, the J call TRBJ1-4, with 7 bases matching TRBD1. Germline-derived CDR1 and CDR2 are LGHNA and YNFKEQ. This CDR3 comprises 16 residues. The CDR3 nucleotides read TGTGCCAGCAGCGAAGAAAACAGGGGCCGGGGTGAAAAACTGTTTTTT. It specifies CASSEENRGRGEKLFF.

This clonotype was observed many times. J is TRBJ1-1 and V is TRBV2, with D possibly matching TRBD1 (5 bases). This CDR3 has 12 residues. Germline CDR1 and CDR2: SNHLY and FYNNEI. V lost 7 bases to trimming and J lost 5 bases, with 11 bases between them. The CDR3 sequence: CASNPGLTEAFF. DNA for the CDR3: TGTGCCAGCAACCCAGGGTTAACTGAAGCTTTCTTT.

This clonotype appeared many times. The chain joins TRBV6-2 or TRBV6-3 to TRBJ1-1; 12 bases agree with TRBD1. Germline assignment: CDR1 MNHEY and CDR2 SVGEGT. This CDR3 has 16 residues. J lost 6 bases, V lost 0 bases, and 5 bases had no gene match. The CDR3 nucleotides are TGTGCCAGCAGTTACTCGGGACAGGGGGCAAAATCTGAAGCTTTCTTT. This gives the protein CASSYSGQGAKSEAFF.

The sample holds many counts of this clonotype. Here the CDR3 reads CASNKQGMNTEAFF. CDR3 DNA: TGTGCCAGCAACAAACAGGGGATGAACACTGAAGCTTTCTTT. The V call is TRBV7-8, the J call TRBJ1-1, with TRBD1 matching 7 bases. This CDR3 has 14 residues. Looked up from germline, CDR1 is SGHVS and CDR2 is FQNEAQ. V dropped 7 bases and J dropped 0; count of bases not matched to a gene: 5.

The chain has TRBV5-1 and TRBJ1-6; 7 bases line up with TRBD1. The junction had 5 bases not matched to a gene; V was cut back by 4 bases and J by 7 bases. In germline, CDR1 is SGHRS, CDR2 YFSETQ. CDR3 length: 14 amino acids. In nucleotides, the CDR3 is TGCGCCAGCAGCACGGGGGACAGAAATTCACCCCTCCACTTT. Its protein product is CASSTGDRNSPLHF.

This clonotype was detected ten times or more. The chain uses TRBV20-1 and TRBJ1-2; possible D gene TRBD1, 6 bases. Between the trimmed V and J ends, which lost 0 bases and 7 bases, there was a span of 12 bases. The CDR3 length is 13 residues. The V gene's germline CDR1 is DFQATT and CDR2 SNEGSKA (reference sequence). CDR3 in DNA: TGCAGTGCTAGAGATCGGGGGGCAGGTGGCTACACCTTC. Its protein product is CSARDRGAGGYTF.

This clonotype occurred many times. The genes are TRBV28 and TRBJ2-4; 7 bases line up with TRBD2. The CDR3 sequence is 18 residues long. V shed 6 bases, J shed 1 base, and the junction held 15 bases outside the gene matches. Germline CDR1 and CDR2: MDHEN and SYDVKM. The CDR3 bases are TGTGCCAGCAGCAACCTTGGGGAGGGCGATATTGCCAAAAACATTCAGTACTTC. Protein product: CASSNLGEGDIAKNIQYF. The full variable domain, rest sourced from reference TRBV28 and TRBJ2-4, is DVKVTQSSRYLVKRTGEKVFLECVQDMDHENMFWYRQDPGLGLRLIYFSYDVKMKEKGDIPEGYSVSREKKERFSLILESASTNQTSMYLCASSNLGEGDIAKNIQYFGAGTRLSVL.

This clonotype has a handful of counts. The V and J genes are TRBV14 and TRBJ1-6, with D uncertain. V lost 8 bases and J lost 6, with 11 bases in between. Germline lookup yields CDR1 SGHDN and CDR2 FVKESK. The CDR3 covers 13 residues. The CDR3 here is CASREDLNSPLHF. The DNA of the CDR3 is TGTGCCAGCCGCGAGGACCTTAATTCACCCCTCCACTTT.

About this clonotype itself: A much larger clone is a single base away; this may be a read error. Since the CDR3 does not end with the conserved phenylalanine or tryptophan, this likely comes from a read error. The chain has TRBV6-2 or TRBV6-3 and TRBJ2-1; D is unresolved. Germline V lookup: CDR1 MNHEY, CDR2 SVGEGT. V was pared by 6 bases and J by 10 bases, with 16 bases between. The CDR3 consists of 13 residues. The CDR3 reads CASRFGAQAEQFL. As DNA, the CDR3 is TGTGCCAGCAGATTCGGTGCTCAGGCGGAGCAGTTCCTC.

The V gene is TRBV6-1, the J gene TRBJ2-7; D possibly uses TRBD1 or TRBD2 (5 bases each). Germline CDR1 and CDR2: MNHNS and SASEGT. V was clipped by 7 bases and J by 4 bases, with 11 bases between them. The CDR3 runs to 12 residues. CDR3 nucleotide sequence: TGTGCCAGCACGCGCAGGGAGTACGAGCAGTACTTC. This encodes CASTRREYEQYF.

This clonotype was seen repeatedly, ten times or more. The chain has TRBV10-2 and TRBJ2-5, with 16 positions matching TRBD2. Germline CDR1 and CDR2: WSHSY and SAAADI. J lost 5 bases, V lost 3 bases, and 15 bases had no gene match. The CDR3 sequence is 20 residues long. The CDR3 DNA is TGCGCCAGCAGTGAATATAGTGGGACTAGCGGGAGGGCCGTATCGGAGACCCAGTACTTC. The encoded protein is CASSEYSGTSGRAVSETQYF.

Note on this clonotype: The junction and the germline gene differ at one end; a read error may be behind it. The chain is built from TRBV20-1 and TRBJ2-7; TRBD1 might be the D (6 bases). Germline assignment: CDR1 DFQATT and CDR2 SNEGSKA (reference sequence). The CDR3 length is 15 residues. CDR3 loop: CGARDQGTSTYEQYF. The CDR3 DNA sequence: TGCGGTGCTAGAGATCAAGGGACATCGACCTACGAGCAGTACTTC.

The chain combines TRBV28 with TRBJ2-4; 12 bases are shared with TRBD2. Germline V gives CDR1 MDHEN, CDR2 SYDVKM. Trimming took 7 bases from V and 4 from J; bases not matched to a gene: 11. CDR3 length: 17 amino acids. This chain's CDR3 is CASIQTSGSGVKNIQYF. CDR3 bases: TGTGCCAGCATTCAGACTAGCGGGAGTGGCGTTAAAAACATTCAGTACTTC.

This clonotype was observed at least ten times. The V and J genes are TRBV6-1 and TRBJ2-5, with D uncertain. The germline V and J ends were trimmed by 3 bases and 5 bases, with 7 bases remaining between them. The CDR3 length is 12 residues. Germline CDR1 MNHNS, CDR2 SASEGT. This chain's CDR3 is CASSELRETQYF. CDR3 nucleotides: TGTGCCAGCAGTGAGTTAAGGGAGACCCAGTACTTC.

This clonotype showed up many times. This rearrangement joins TRBV19 to TRBJ2-7; 10 bases fit TRBD1. This CDR3 region has 21 residues. Germline CDR1 is LNHDA and CDR2 is SQIVND (reference sequence). V trimming: 1 base; J trimming: 3 bases; junction bases outside the gene matches: 21. The CDR3 DNA sequence: TGTGCCAGTAGTATAGCTTACCCCTTACGGAGCCCGACAGGGGGCTTCTACGAGCAGTACTTC. Translation: CASSIAYPLRSPTGGFYEQYF.